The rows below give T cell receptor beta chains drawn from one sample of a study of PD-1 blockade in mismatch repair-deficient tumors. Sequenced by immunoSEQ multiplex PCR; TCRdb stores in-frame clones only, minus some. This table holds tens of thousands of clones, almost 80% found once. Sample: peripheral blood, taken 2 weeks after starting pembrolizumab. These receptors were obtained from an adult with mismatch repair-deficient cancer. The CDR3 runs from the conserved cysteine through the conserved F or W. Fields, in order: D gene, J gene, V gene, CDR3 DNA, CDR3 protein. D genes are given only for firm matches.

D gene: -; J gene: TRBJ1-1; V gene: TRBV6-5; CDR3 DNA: TGTGCCAGCAGTTACTCAGGAGTCATCCCTGAAGCTTTCTTT; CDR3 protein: CASSYSGVIPEAFF
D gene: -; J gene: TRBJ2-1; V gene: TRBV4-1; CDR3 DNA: TGCGCCAGCAGCCAAGGTGGCTGGGGGTCCAATGAGCAGTTCTTC; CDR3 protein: CASSQGGWGSNEQFF
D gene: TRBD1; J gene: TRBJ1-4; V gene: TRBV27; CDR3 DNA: TGTGCCAGCAGTCTTCGACAGGGGGCTGTCGTGTTTTTT; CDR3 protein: CASSLRQGAVVFF
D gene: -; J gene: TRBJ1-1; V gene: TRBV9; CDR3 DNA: TGTGCCAGCAGCGTAGCAGGACAAAACACTGAAGCTTTCTTT; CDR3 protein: CASSVAGQNTEAFF
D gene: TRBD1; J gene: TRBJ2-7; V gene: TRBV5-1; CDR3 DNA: TGCGCCAGCAGCTTGGGGGACAGATTTGAGCAGTACTTC; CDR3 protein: CASSLGDRFEQYF
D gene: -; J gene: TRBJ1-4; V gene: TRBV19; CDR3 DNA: TGTGCCAGTAGTACCTTCCTGAATGAAAAACTGTTTTTT; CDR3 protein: CASSTFLNEKLFF
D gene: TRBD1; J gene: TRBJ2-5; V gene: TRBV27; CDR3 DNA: TGTGCCAGCAGAACCTCGACAGGGACCACAGAGACCCAGTACTTC; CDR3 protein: CASRTSTGTTETQYF
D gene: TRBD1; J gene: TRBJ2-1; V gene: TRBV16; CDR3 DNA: TGTGCCAGCAGTCCCCGGGACAGGGGGCGAGGTGAGCAGTTCTTC; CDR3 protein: CASSPRDRGRGEQFF
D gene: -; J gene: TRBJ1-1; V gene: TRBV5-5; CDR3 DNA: TGTGCCAGCAGCTTGGAGGGGAGAGCCAACACTGAAGCTTTCTTT; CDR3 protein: CASSLEGRANTEAFF
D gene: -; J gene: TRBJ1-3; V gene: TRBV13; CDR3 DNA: TGTGCCAGCAGCCCTATGACAGGAAACACCATATATTTT; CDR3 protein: CASSPMTGNTIYF